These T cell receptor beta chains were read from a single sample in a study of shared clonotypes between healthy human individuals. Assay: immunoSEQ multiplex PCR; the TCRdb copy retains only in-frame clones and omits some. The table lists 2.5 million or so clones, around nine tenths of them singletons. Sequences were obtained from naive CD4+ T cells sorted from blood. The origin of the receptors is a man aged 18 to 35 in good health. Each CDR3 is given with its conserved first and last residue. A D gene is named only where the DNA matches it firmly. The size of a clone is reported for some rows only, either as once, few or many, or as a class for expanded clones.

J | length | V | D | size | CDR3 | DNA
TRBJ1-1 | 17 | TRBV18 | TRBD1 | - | CASSPPTTGVLDTEAFF | TGTGCCAGCTCACCACCGACGACAGGGGTATTGGACACTGAAGCTTTCTTT
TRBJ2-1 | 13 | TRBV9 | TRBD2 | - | CASSAGGPGEQFF | TGTGCCAGCAGCGCGGGAGGGCCTGGTGAGCAGTTCTTC
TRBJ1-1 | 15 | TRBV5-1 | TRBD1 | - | CASSGGTGMNTEAFF | TGCGCCAGCAGCGGAGGGACAGGGATGAACACTGAAGCTTTCTTT
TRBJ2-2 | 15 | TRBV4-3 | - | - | CASSQDLANTGELFF | TGCGCCAGCAGCCAAGATTTGGCGAACACCGGGGAGCTGTTTTTT
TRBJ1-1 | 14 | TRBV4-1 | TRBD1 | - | CASSQVPNRGQAFF | TGCGCCAGCAGCCAAGTTCCCAACAGGGGGCAAGCTTTCTTT
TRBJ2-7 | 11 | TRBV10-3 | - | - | CAISEGYEQYF | TGTGCCATCAGTGAAGGGTACGAGCAGTACTTC
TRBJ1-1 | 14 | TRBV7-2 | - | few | CASSPRTANTEAFF | TGTGCCAGCAGCCCGCGGACAGCGAACACTGAAGCTTTCTTT
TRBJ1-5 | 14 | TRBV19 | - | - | CASEYGRDNQPQHF | TGTGCCAGTGAGTATGGACGAGACAATCAGCCCCAGCATTTT
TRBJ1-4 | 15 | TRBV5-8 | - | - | CASSLGQNNNEKLFF | TGTGCCAGCAGCTTGGGACAGAATAATAATGAAAAACTGTTTTTT
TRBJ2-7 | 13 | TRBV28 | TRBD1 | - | CASSFRGRGEQYF | TGTGCCAGCAGTTTCAGGGGGCGCGGCGAGCAGTACTTC
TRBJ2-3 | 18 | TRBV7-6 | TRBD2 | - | CASSSGLAGGPGTDTQYF | TGTGCCAGCAGCTCAGGACTAGCGGGAGGGCCGGGCACAGATACGCAGTATTTT
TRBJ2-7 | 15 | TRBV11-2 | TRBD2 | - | CASSLDQTSGGRRDF | TGTGCCAGCAGCTTAGATCAAACTAGCGGGGGCCGTCGGGACTTC
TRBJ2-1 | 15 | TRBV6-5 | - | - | CASSYSKYGGNEQFF | TGTGCCAGCAGTTACTCGAAGTACGGAGGGAATGAGCAGTTCTTC
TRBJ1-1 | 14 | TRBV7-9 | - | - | CASSRGEMNTEAFF | TGTGCCAGCAGCCGAGGGGAAATGAACACTGAAGCTTTCTTT
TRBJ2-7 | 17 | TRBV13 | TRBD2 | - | CASRRGTSGRVDYEQYF | TGTGCCAGCAGACGCGGGACTAGCGGGAGAGTAGACTACGAGCAGTACTTC
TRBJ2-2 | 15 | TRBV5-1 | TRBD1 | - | CASSRGDRDTGELFF | TGCGCCAGCAGCCGGGGGGACAGGGACACCGGGGAGCTGTTTTTT
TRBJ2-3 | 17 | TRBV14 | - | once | CASSLNIRTSRTDTQYF | TGTGCCAGCAGCCTTAACATAAGGACAAGTCGCACAGATACGCAGTATTTT
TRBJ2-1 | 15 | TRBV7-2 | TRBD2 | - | CASSLTGGFVYEQFF | TGTGCCAGCAGCTTAACGGGAGGGTTCGTATATGAGCAGTTCTTC
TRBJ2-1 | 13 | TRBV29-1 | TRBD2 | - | CSARLAGGNEQFF | TGCAGCGCACGACTAGCGGGAGGGAATGAGCAGTTCTTC
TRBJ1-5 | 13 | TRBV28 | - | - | CASNTLRGGPQHF | TGTGCCAGCAACACCCTGAGGGGCGGGCCCCAGCATTTT
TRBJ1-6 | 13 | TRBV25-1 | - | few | CASSAQNNSPLHF | TGTGCCAGCAGTGCGCAGAACAATTCACCCCTCCACTTT
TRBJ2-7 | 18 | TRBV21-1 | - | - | CASSKASGSRSGYYEQYF | TGTGCCAGCAGCAAAGCTAGCGGGAGTAGAAGTGGCTACTACGAGCAGTACTTC
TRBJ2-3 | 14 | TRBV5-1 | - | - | CASSLTSSTDTQYF | TGCGCCAGCAGCTTAACCAGCAGCACAGATACGCAGTATTTT
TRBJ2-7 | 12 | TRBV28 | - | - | CASSLSSYEQYF | TGTGCCAGCAGTTTATCCAGCTACGAGCAGTACTTC
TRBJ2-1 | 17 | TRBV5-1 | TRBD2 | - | CASSPGLAGFSYNEQFF | TGCGCCAGCAGCCCTGGACTAGCGGGCTTCTCCTACAATGAGCAGTTCTTC
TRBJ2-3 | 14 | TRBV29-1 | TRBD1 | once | CSVQTGVGTDTQYF | TGCAGCGTCCAGACAGGGGTGGGCACAGATACGCAGTATTTT
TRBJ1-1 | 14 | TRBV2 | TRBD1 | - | CASGTNRGDTEAFF | TGTGCCAGCGGAACGAACAGGGGTGACACTGAAGCTTTCTTT
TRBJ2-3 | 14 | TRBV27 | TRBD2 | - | CASSLGRATDTQYF | TGTGCCAGCAGTTTAGGGAGGGCCACAGATACGCAGTATTTT
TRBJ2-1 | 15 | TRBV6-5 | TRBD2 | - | CASSSLGLALVEQFF | TGTGCCAGCAGTTCATTGGGACTAGCGCTGGTTGAGCAGTTCTTC
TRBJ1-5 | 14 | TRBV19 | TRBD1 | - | CASSTGPSNQPQHF | TGTGCCAGCTCGACAGGGCCAAGCAATCAGCCCCAGCATTTT
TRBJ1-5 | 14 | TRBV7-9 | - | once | CASSEEGSNQPQHF | TGTGCCAGCAGTGAGGAAGGTAGCAATCAGCCCCAGCATTTT
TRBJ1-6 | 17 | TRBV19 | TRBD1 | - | CASSSTGTGVVSSPLHF | TGTGCCAGTAGTTCGACCGGGACAGGGGTGGTAAGTTCACCCCTCCACTTT
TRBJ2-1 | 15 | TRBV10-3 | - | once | CAISESTTSLNEQFF | TGTGCCATCAGTGAGTCTACGACTAGTCTCAATGAGCAGTTCTTC
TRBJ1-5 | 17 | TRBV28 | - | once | CASNSLSGSGSNQPQHF | TGTGCCAGCAATTCACTGTCAGGGTCGGGTAGCAATCAGCCCCAGCATTTT
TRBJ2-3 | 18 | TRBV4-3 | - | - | CASSQEFSGGGSTDTQYF | TGCGCCAGCAGCCAAGAATTTAGTGGGGGGGGCAGCACAGATACGCAGTATTTT
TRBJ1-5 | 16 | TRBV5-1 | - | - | CASSLDGGISNQPQHF | TGCGCCAGCAGCTTGGACGGGGGAATTAGCAATCAGCCCCAGCATTTT
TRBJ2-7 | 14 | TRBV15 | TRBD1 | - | CATSRPGQGYEQYF | TGTGCCACCAGCAGGCCGGGACAGGGGTACGAGCAGTACTTC
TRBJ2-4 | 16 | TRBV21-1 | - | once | CASSTTGAGTKNIQYF | TGTGCCAGCAGCACTACAGGGGCGGGAACCAAAAACATTCAGTACTTC
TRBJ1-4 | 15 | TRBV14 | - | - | CASSLTTGGHEKLFF | TGTGCCAGCAGCCTCACAACCGGGGGCCATGAAAAACTGTTTTTT
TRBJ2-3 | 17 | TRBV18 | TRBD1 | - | CASSPFTGGGSTDTQYF | TGTGCCAGCTCACCATTCACAGGGGGCGGTAGCACAGATACGCAGTATTTT
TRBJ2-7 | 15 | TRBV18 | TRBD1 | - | CASSPLGQGMGEQYF | TGTGCCAGCTCCCCCCTAGGACAGGGGATGGGCGAGCAGTACTTC
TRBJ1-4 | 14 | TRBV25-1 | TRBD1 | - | CASSVTGSLGKLFF | TGTGCCAGCAGTGTGACAGGGTCTCTCGGAAAACTGTTTTTT
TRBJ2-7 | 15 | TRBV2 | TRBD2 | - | CASTEVLAGAYEQYF | TGTGCCAGCACTGAGGTCCTAGCGGGAGCCTACGAGCAGTACTTC
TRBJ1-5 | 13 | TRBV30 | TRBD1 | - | CAWGDRGNQPQHF | TGTGCCTGGGGGGACAGGGGCAATCAGCCCCAGCATTTT
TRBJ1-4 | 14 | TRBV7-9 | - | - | CASSFVGGGEKLFF | TGTGCCAGCAGCTTCGTCGGGGGTGGGGAAAAACTGTTTTTT
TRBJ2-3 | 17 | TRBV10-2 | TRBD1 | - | CASSESDRVAGTDTQYF | TGCGCCAGCAGTGAGTCCGACAGGGTTGCGGGCACAGATACGCAGTATTTT
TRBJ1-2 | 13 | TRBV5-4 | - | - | CASSYPGNYGYTF | TGTGCCAGCAGCTACCCGGGTAACTATGGCTACACCTTC
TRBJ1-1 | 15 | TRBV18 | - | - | CASSPRTAGSTEAFF | TGTGCCAGCTCACCACGAACAGCAGGGAGCACTGAAGCTTTCTTT
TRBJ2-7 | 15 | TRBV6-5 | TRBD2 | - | CASSRGGTSSYEQYF | TGTGCCAGCAGCCGCGGGGGGACTAGCTCCTACGAGCAGTACTTC
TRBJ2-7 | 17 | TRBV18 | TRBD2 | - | CASSPTLLAGGPHEQYF | TGTGCCAGCTCACCGACCCTACTAGCGGGGGGGCCCCACGAGCAGTACTTC
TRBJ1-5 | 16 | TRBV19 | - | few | CASSIQAGSSNQPQHF | TGTGCCAGTAGTATACAGGCAGGGAGTAGCAATCAGCCCCAGCATTTT
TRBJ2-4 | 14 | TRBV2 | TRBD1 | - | CASSTRGGINIQYF | TGTGCCAGCAGTACAAGAGGGGGCATAAACATTCAGTACTTC
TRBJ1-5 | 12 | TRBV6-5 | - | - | CASRASNQPQHF | TGTGCCAGCAGGGCTAGCAATCAGCCCCAGCATTTT
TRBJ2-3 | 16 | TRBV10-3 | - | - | CAISTSWGEATDTQYF | TGTGCCATCAGTACCTCTTGGGGGGAGGCAACAGATACGCAGTATTTT
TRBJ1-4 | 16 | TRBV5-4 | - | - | CASSRGTATTNEKLFF | TGTGCCAGCAGCCGTGGTACGGCTACCACTAATGAAAAACTGTTTTTT